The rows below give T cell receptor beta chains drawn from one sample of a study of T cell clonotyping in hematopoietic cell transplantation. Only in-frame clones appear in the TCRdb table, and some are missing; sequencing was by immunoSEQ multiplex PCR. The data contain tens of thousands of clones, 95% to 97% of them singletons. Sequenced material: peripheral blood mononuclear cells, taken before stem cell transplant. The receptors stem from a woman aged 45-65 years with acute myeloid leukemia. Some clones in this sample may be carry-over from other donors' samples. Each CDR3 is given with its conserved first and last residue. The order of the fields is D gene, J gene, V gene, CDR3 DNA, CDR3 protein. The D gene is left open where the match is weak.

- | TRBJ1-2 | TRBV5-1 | TGCGCCAGCAGCTTTGGTAGTACAGCGAGAGATGGCTACACCTTC | CASSFGSTARDGYTF
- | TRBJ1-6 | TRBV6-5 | TGTGCCATCCAAAGGACGGAGAATTCACCCCTCCACTTT | CAIQRTENSPLHF
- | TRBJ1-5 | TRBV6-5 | TGTGCCAGCAGTTATTCATCTAGCAATCAGCCCCAGCATTTT | CASSYSSSNQPQHF
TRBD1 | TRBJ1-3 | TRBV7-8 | TGTGCCAGCAGCCCGGGACAGCTTAACTCTGGAAACACCATATATTTT | CASSPGQLNSGNTIYF
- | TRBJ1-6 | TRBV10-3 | TGTGCCATCAGTGAGGACAGTTCCAATTCACCCCTCCACTTT | CAISEDSSNSPLHF
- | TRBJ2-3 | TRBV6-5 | TGTGCCAGCAGTCAAGGGTCCGGCACAGATACGCAGTATTTT | CASSQGSGTDTQYF
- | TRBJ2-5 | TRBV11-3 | TGTGCCAGCAGCTCTCCAGGGGAAGAGACCCAGTACTTC | CASSSPGEETQYF
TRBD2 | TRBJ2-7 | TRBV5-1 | TGCGCCAGCAGCTCGGTCGGCTCTAGCGGTGACGAGCAGTACTTC | CASSSVGSSGDEQYF
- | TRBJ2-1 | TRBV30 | TGTGCCTGGAGTGAGGCCTGGGGTGAGCAGTTCTTC | CAWSEAWGEQFF
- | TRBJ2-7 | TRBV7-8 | TGTGCCAGCAGCTTAGAACGGGGTTCCTACGAGCAGTACTTC | CASSLERGSYEQYF
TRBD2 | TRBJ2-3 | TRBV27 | TGTGCCAGCAGTCTTAGGACTAGACCCGGCCCAGATACGCAGTATTTT | CASSLRTRPGPDTQYF
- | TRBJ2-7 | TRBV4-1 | TGCGCCAGCAGCCAAGAACCCAGAACAAGCTACGAGCAGTACTTC | CASSQEPRTSYEQYF
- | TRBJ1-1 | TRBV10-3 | TGTGCCATCTCTCAAGGGGCCCACGACACTGAAGCTTTCTTT | CAISQGAHDTEAFF
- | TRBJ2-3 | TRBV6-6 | TGTGCCAGCAACTATCAGCGGGATACGCAGTATTTT | CASNYQRDTQYF